These 24 T cell receptor beta chains were all obtained from the same sample, sequenced in a study of blood T cell repertoires in COVID-19. The repertoire was sequenced with immunoSEQ multiplex PCR; TCRdb's copy has only in-frame clones and lacks some. The repertoire includes about 94,000 clones, about 82% of them detected once, and 13% sits in the top ten. Material: peripheral blood. The receptors were sampled from a woman aged 55 to 70 in a cohort sampled during active or convalescent COVID-19.

J is TRBJ2-2 and V is TRBV29-1, with D perhaps matching TRBD2 (6 bases). The CDR3 has 16 amino acids. In germline, CDR1 is SQVTM, CDR2 ANQGSEA. Deletions cut 4 bases from V and 3 bases from J, with 18 bases between. The CDR3 DNA sequence: TGCAGCGTTGGACTGGAGGGAACGGCTTACACCGGGGAGCTGTTTTTT. Residues: CSVGLEGTAYTGELFF.

The CDR3 protein is CASSAGDTQYF. The DNA of the CDR3 is TGTGCCAGCAGCGCAGGGGATACGCAGTATTTT. The genes are TRBV7-3 and TRBJ2-3, with D possibly being TRBD1 (5 bases). Germline values: CDR1 SGHTA, CDR2 FQGTGA. The CDR3 runs 11 residues. Deletions cut 5 bases from V and 6 bases from J, with 6 bases between.

The chain couples TRBV30 to TRBJ2-7, with TRBD2 matching 9 bases. The V gene end was trimmed by 2 bases and the J gene end by 4 bases; junction bases not matched to a gene: 12. The V gene's germline CDR1 is GTSNPN and CDR2 SVGIG (reference sequence). The CDR3 consists of 16 residues. The CDR3 loop reads CAWSPRGLAGNYEQYF. In DNA form, the CDR3 reads TGTGCCTGGAGTCCTAGGGGGCTAGCGGGGAATTACGAGCAGTACTTC.

The rearrangement uses TRBV19 and TRBJ1-1; D is possibly TRBD1 (5 bases). Germline V gene lookup returns CDR1 LNHDA and CDR2 SQIVND (reference sequence). Trimming pared 3 bases from V and 2 bases from J, leaving 10 bases between. The CDR3 totals 14 residues. CDR3 region: CASSIGHPNTEAFF. Written as DNA, the CDR3 is TGTGCCAGTAGTATTGGACACCCCAACACTGAAGCTTTCTTT.

The chain couples TRBV5-1 to TRBJ1-4; D remains ambiguous. CDR1 and CDR2 (germline): SGHRS, YFSETQ. The V end was cut by 0 bases, the J end by 1 base, with 4 bases between. The CDR3 is made up of 14 amino acids. CDR3 bases: TGCGCCAGCAGCTTGGGAGGAACTAATGAAAAACTGTTTTTT. It specifies CASSLGGTNEKLFF.

This chain connects TRBV18 to TRBJ2-7, with a tentative D call TRBD1 (6 bases). V dropped 6 bases and J dropped 4 bases, with 13 bases sitting between them. The CDR3 runs 13 residues. Germline V gives CDR1 KGHSH, CDR2 LQKENI. CDR3: CASSATGQYEQYF. In nucleotides, the CDR3 is TGTGCCAGCTCGGCGACAGGCCAGTACGAGCAGTACTTC. The full variable domain, completed using reference TRBV18 and TRBJ2-7, is NAGVMQNPRHLVRRRGQEARLRCSPMKGHSHVYWYRQLPEEGLKFMVYLQKENIIDESGMPKERFSAEFPKEGPSILRIQQVVRGDSAAYFCASSATGQYEQYFGPGTRLTVT.

The gene calls are TRBV5-6 and TRBJ2-1, with 7 bases matching TRBD2. V dropped 4 bases and J dropped 3; count of bases not matched to a gene: 13. The germline V gene encodes CDR1 SGHDT and CDR2 YYEEEE. CDR3 size: 17 residues. For the CDR3, the DNA is TGTGCCAGCAGCCAAACTATCCTAGCGGATCACTACAATGAGCAGTTCTTC. This translates into CASSQTILADHYNEQFF.

The chain links TRBV28 to TRBJ1-5; 7 nucleotides match TRBD1. V gave up 3 bases and J gave up 6 bases; unmatched junction bases: 5. The CDR3 contains 14 residues. Germline-derived CDR1 and CDR2 are MDHEN and SYDVKM. CDR3 nucleotide sequence: TGTGCCAGCAGTTTCGCAGGGGGAGTTCAGCCCCAGCATTTT. Protein sequence: CASSFAGGVQPQHF.

The chain joins TRBV3-1 (or the pseudogene TRBV3-2) to TRBJ1-2, with D possibly matching TRBD1 (6 bases). The V end was cut by 3 bases, the J end by 7 bases, with 21 bases between. The germline CDR1 and CDR2 sequences are LGHDT and YNNKEL (reference sequence). The CDR3 loop spans 16 amino acids. The CDR3 sequence is CASSQLTGRQVRGYTF. In DNA form, the CDR3 reads TGTGCCAGCAGCCAGTTGACAGGTCGCCAGGTCCGTGGCTACACCTTC.

V gene TRBV2 combines with J gene TRBJ2-1; TRBD2 matches 7 bases. Germline V CDR1 and CDR2: SNHLY, FYNNEI. Trimming took 3 bases from V and 1 from J; bases not matched to a gene: 6. The CDR3 has 16 residues. CDR3 nucleotides: TGTGCCAGCAGTGAGAGTGGGAGGGCGTCCTACAATGAGCAGTTCTTC. Translating it yields CASSESGRASYNEQFF.

This clone has only one observation. The V and J genes are TRBV6-4 and TRBJ1-1; D is ambiguous. Germline V gives CDR1 MRHNA, CDR2 SNTAGT. The CDR3 is 13 amino acids. Trimming took off 6 bases at V and 0 bases at J, with 8 bases between the two ends. The CDR3 nucleotides read TGTGCCAGCAGGAGCACGTTGAACACTGAAGCTTTCTTT. Translated, it gives CASRSTLNTEAFF.

The V and J genes are TRBV28 and TRBJ1-1; D perhaps matches TRBD1 (6 bases). CDR3 size: 14 residues. Germline V gene data show CDR1 as MDHEN and CDR2 as SYDVKM. V was trimmed by 3 bases and J by 0 bases, leaving 8 bases between them. The DNA for the CDR3 is TGTGCCAGCAGTTTCACAGGGATGAACACTGAAGCTTTCTTT. Protein product: CASSFTGMNTEAFF. The variable domain in full, completed from reference TRBV28 and TRBJ1-1, reads DVKVTQSSRYLVKRTGEKVFLECVQDMDHENMFWYRQDPGLGLRLIYFSYDVKMKEKGDIPEGYSVSREKKERFSLILESASTNQTSMYLCASSFTGMNTEAFFGQGTRLTVV.

This clone has just one count. This chain links TRBV11-2 with TRBJ1-4, with no clear D. In germline, CDR1 is SGHAT, CDR2 FQNNGV. This CDR3 spans 16 amino acids. With 0 bases removed from V and 3 bases from J, the gap between germline ends came to 11 bases. In DNA form, the CDR3 reads TGTGCCAGCAGCTTAGATCGAGGGAGGTCTAATGAAAAACTGTTTTTT. Amino acids: CASSLDRGRSNEKLFF.

In this sample, this clone turned up once. V gene TRBV6-5 combines with J gene TRBJ2-1; 10 bases are a match to TRBD2. The CDR3 has 15 residues. The V gene's germline CDR1 is MNHEY and CDR2 SVGAGI. V lost 5 bases and J lost 6; bases outside the gene matches: 7. The CDR3 region is CASSTEREGRNEQFF. In DNA form, the CDR3 reads TGTGCCAGCAGTACGGAGCGGGAGGGCCGCAATGAGCAGTTCTTC.

This clone came up once. The chain joins TRBV4-2 to TRBJ2-3; 10 bases agree with TRBD2. Germline V CDR1 and CDR2: LGHNA, YNFKEQ. Trimming cost V 0 bases and J 2 bases; bases outside gene matches: 5. This CDR3 region has 17 residues. CDR3 sequence reads: CASSQDKTSGFTDTQYF. The DNA for the CDR3 is TGTGCCAGCAGCCAAGATAAGACTAGCGGGTTCACAGATACGCAGTATTTT.

This clone was seen a single time. In DNA, the CDR3 is TGTGCCAGCAGTTTATCCATGGGAGAGGCGGCTGGAAACACCATATATTTT. Its translation is CASSLSMGEAAGNTIYF. This chain uses TRBV27 with TRBJ1-3; D is unclear. This CDR3 contains 17 residues. Germline assignment: CDR1 MNHEY and CDR2 SMNVEV (reference sequence). Trimming cost V 0 bases and J 2 bases, with 14 bases left between them.

This clone was seen a few times. The same CDR3 also results from other DNA sequences found in this sample. The chain carries TRBV6-6 and TRBJ1-2, with TRBD1 matching over 8 bases. After removal of 5 bases from V and 2 bases from J, the junction contained 1 base not matched to a gene. The CDR3 covers 13 residues. The germline V gene encodes CDR1 MNHNY and CDR2 SVGAGI (reference sequence). CDR3 DNA sequence: TGTGCCAGCAGTCGACAGGGGAACTATGGCTACACCTTC. Amino acid sequence: CASSRQGNYGYTF.

The CDR3 is CATSDSYLAGRGETQYF. In DNA, the CDR3 is TGTGCCACCAGTGACTCCTACCTAGCGGGGAGGGGAGAGACCCAGTACTTC. The chain is built from TRBV24-1 and TRBJ2-5; 9 positions agree with TRBD2. After removal of 4 bases from V and 4 bases from J, the junction contained 12 bases not matched to a gene. CDR1 is KGHDR, CDR2 SFDVKD, per germline. The CDR3 length is 17 residues.

The chain couples TRBV2 to TRBJ1-1, with TRBD1 matching 9 bases. The germline V gene has CDR1 SNHLY and CDR2 FYNNEI. V lost 5 bases and J lost 7; bases outside the gene matches: 5. The CDR3 length is 13 residues. CDR3 sequence (DNA): TGTGCCAGCAGTACGCGGGACAGGGTTGAAGCTTTCTTT. Protein sequence: CASSTRDRVEAFF.

This clone showed up just a few times. The chain couples TRBV7-8 to TRBJ2-7; possible D gene TRBD2, 6 bases. CDR3 length equals 12 residues. Germline CDR1 reads SGHVS; CDR2 reads FQNEAQ. With 5 bases removed from V and 12 bases from J, the gap between germline ends came to 17 bases. The CDR3 is CASSPGLSRAYF. For the CDR3, the DNA is TGTGCCAGCAGCCCGGGACTCAGCCGGGCGTACTTC.

This chain uses TRBV7-4 with TRBJ1-5, with a tentative D call TRBD1 (5 bases). CDR1 is SGHVT and CDR2 is SQSDAQ in the germline V gene. The CDR3 is 17 residues long. V dropped 0 bases and J dropped 2 bases, with 14 bases sitting between them. DNA of the CDR3: TGTGCCAGCAGCTTAGCGCGGCTAAGGGGCGGCAATCAGCCCCAGCATTTT. Protein product: CASSLARLRGGNQPQHF.

This chain links TRBV21-1 with TRBJ1-2; the DNA was not used to check the table's D call, TRBD1. TRBV21-1 is reported as a pseudogene. The CDR3 extends over 16 amino acids. CDR3 region: CASSKGARTGGRGYTF. CDR3 in DNA: TGTGCCAGCAGCAAAGGTGCAAGGACAGGGGGTCGGGGCTACACCTTC.

This sequence joins TRBV6-5 and TRBJ1-5; the D gene is possibly TRBD1 (5 bases). The CDR3 extends over 14 amino acids. CDR1 is MNHEY and CDR2 is SVGAGI in the germline V gene. Deletions cut 7 bases from V and 2 bases from J, with 12 bases between. The CDR3 protein is CASTEGGGNQPQHF. DNA of the CDR3: TGTGCCAGCACCGAGGGAGGGGGCAATCAGCCCCAGCATTTT.

The CDR3 DNA sequence: TGTGCCAGCAGTTTACCCTCGGGAGGTGGCGAGCAGTACTTC. Translating gives CASSLPSGGGEQYF. This chain links TRBV6-5 with TRBJ2-7, with 7 bases identical to TRBD2. Germline V gives CDR1 MNHEY, CDR2 SVGAGI. Trimming cost V 4 bases and J 6 bases; bases outside gene matches: 9. This CDR3 is built from 14 residues.